This TCR beta chain was identified during a study of cytomegalovirus exposure and HLA in healthy donors. PCR used 60 Vbeta primers and 13 Jbeta primers. Some clones are missing from TCRdb's copy, which holds only in-frame ones; the method was immunoSEQ multiplex PCR. The sample lists roughly 88,000 clones, around 80% seen once, with 5% to 5.5% in the top ten. CDR3 size: 16 residues. Germline V gene sequence: CDR1 MNHNS, CDR2 SASEGT. V was clipped by 4 bases and J by 2 bases; unmatched bases: 5. The V gene is TRBV6-1, the J gene TRBJ2-3, with TRBD2 matching 11 bases. The receptor was isolated from a man aged 30 to 39 in good health and CMV-seropositive. The sample was PBMCs. CDR3 amino acids: CASSAVAGGYTDTQYF. The CDR3 coding sequence is TGTGCCAGCAGTGCTGTAGCGGGGGGGTACACAGATACGCAGTATTTT.